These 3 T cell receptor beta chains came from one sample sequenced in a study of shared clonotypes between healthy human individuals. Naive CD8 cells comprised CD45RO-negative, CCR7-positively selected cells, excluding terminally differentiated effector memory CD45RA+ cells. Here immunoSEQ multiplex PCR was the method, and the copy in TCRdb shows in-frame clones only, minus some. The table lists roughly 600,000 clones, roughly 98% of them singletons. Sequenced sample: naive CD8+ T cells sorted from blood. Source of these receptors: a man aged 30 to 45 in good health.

CDR3 residues: CATSRDRAAGNTIYF. The CDR3 DNA follows: TGTGCCACCAGCAGAGATAGAGCGGCCGGAAACACCATATATTTT. V usage is TRBV15 and J usage is TRBJ1-3; D is ambiguous. The CDR3 sequence is 15 residues long. The germline V gene encodes CDR1 LNHNV and CDR2 YYDKDF (reference sequence). V was cut by 0 bases and J by 4 bases, with 10 bases left in between.

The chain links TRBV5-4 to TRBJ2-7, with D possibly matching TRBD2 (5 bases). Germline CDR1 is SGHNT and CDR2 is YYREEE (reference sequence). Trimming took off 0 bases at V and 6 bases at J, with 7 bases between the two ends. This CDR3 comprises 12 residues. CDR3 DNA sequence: TGTGCCAGCAGCTTGGGCGCGGGCGAGCAGTACTTC. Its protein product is CASSLGAGEQYF.

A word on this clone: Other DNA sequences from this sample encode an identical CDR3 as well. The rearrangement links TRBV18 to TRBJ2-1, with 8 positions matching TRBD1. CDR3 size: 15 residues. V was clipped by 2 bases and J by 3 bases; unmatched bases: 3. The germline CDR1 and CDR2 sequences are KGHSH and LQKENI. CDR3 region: CASSPRDRLYNEQFF. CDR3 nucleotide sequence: TGTGCCAGCTCACCAAGGGACAGGCTCTACAATGAGCAGTTCTTC.